These T cell receptor beta chains were read from a single sample in a study of T cell responses to AZD1222 COVID-19 vaccine. The method was immunoSEQ multiplex PCR; TCRdb's version includes in-frame clones alone and lacks a portion of them. The table shows 100,000 to 150,000 clones, with around 87% occurring only once. Sequenced here: peripheral blood, sampled on day 0 of AZD1222 vaccination. Receptors originate from an adult in good health. CDR3s include the opening cysteine and the closing phenylalanine or tryptophan. The D gene is left open where the match is weak. A clone size is listed for some rows: how often the clone was seen (once, few, many), or a class if it is expanded.

j_call	v_call	d_call	clone_size	cdr3_aa	cdr3_nt
TRBJ1-2	TRBV6-1	NA	NA	CASSEVPGDGYTF	TGTGCCAGCAGTGAGGTGCCAGGGGATGGCTACACCTTC
TRBJ1-5	TRBV19	NA	NA	CASSPRGGNQPQHF	TGTGCCAGTAGTCCCCGTGGTGGCAATCAGCCCCAGCATTTT
TRBJ2-7	TRBV5-6	TRBD2	few	CASSLWLAGDLEQYF	TGTGCCAGCAGCTTGTGGCTAGCGGGAGATCTCGAGCAGTACTTC
TRBJ2-1	TRBV15	NA	NA	CATSKNRVMDEQFF	TGTGCCACCAGCAAGAACAGGGTTATGGATGAGCAGTTCTTC
TRBJ2-6	TRBV3-1/TRBV3-2	NA	once	CASRGWRGGDSSGANVLTF	TGTGCCAGCAGGGGGTGGCGCGGGGGCGATTCATCTGGGGCCAACGTCCTGACTTTC
TRBJ1-5	TRBV27	NA	NA	CASRYVVPQHF	TGTGCCAGCAGGTATGTAGTGCCCCAGCATTTT
TRBJ2-7	TRBV5-6	NA	NA	CASSFYGSYEQYF	TGTGCCAGCAGCTTCTACGGGTCCTACGAGCAGTACTTC
TRBJ2-2	TRBV15	TRBD2	NA	CATSRDSPFLAGATGELFF	TGTGCCACCAGCAGAGATTCTCCGTTCCTAGCGGGGGCTACCGGGGAGCTGTTTTTT
TRBJ1-1	TRBV6-5	TRBD1	NA	CASRGQGELSEAFF	TGTGCCAGCAGGGGACAGGGAGAGTTAAGTGAAGCTTTCTTT
TRBJ2-4	TRBV20-1	NA	NA	CSASQSAKNIQYF	TGCAGTGCTAGTCAATCAGCCAAAAACATTCAGTACTTC
TRBJ1-5	TRBV19	TRBD1	NA	CASNDRGLGNQPQHF	TGTGCCAGTAATGACAGGGGCCTTGGGAATCAGCCCCAGCATTTT
TRBJ2-7	TRBV14	TRBD1	NA	CASSHRRQGLYEQYF	TGTGCCAGCAGCCATCGCCGACAGGGCCTCTACGAGCAGTACTTC
TRBJ2-7	TRBV3-1/TRBV3-2	TRBD2	once	CASSQDLGTSGLYEQYF	TGTGCCAGCAGCCAAGATCTGGGGACTAGCGGCCTCTACGAGCAGTACTTC
TRBJ2-7	TRBV3-1/TRBV3-2	NA	NA	CASSPLAGFSEQYF	TGTGCCAGCAGCCCCCTGGCGGGCTTTTCCGAGCAGTACTTC
TRBJ1-4	TRBV2	NA	NA	CASSEGGLNEKLFF	TGTGCCAGCAGTGAAGGGGGCCTTAATGAAAAACTGTTTTTT
TRBJ2-2	TRBV2	NA	NA	CASSYYTGELFF	TGTGCCAGCAGCTACTACACCGGGGAGCTGTTTTTT
TRBJ1-1	TRBV6-5	TRBD1	few	CASSRDREITEAFF	TGTGCCAGCAGCCGGGACAGGGAGATCACTGAAGCTTTCTTT
TRBJ1-5	TRBV19	NA	NA	CASRGGRESNQPQHF	TGTGCCAGTAGGGGGGGGCGTGAGAGCAATCAGCCCCAGCATTTT
TRBJ1-1	TRBV7-2	NA	NA	CASSFQIITEAFF	TGTGCCAGCAGCTTCCAAATAATTACTGAAGCTTTCTTT
TRBJ2-5	TRBV5-4	NA	NA	CASSLGGRLETQYF	TGTGCCAGCAGCCTGGGGGGGCGATTAGAGACCCAGTACTTC
TRBJ2-1	TRBV5-1	TRBD2	once	CASRWSGVTTNEQFF	TGCGCCAGCAGATGGAGCGGGGTCACTACCAATGAGCAGTTCTTC
TRBJ2-2	TRBV11-3	TRBD1	NA	CASSFRDRGTGELFF	TGTGCCAGCAGCTTCCGGGACAGGGGCACCGGGGAGCTGTTTTTT
TRBJ2-1	TRBV6-1	NA	NA	CASSEAFHEQFF	TGTGCCAGCAGTGAAGCATTCCATGAGCAGTTCTTC
TRBJ2-7	TRBV19	TRBD1	NA	CASSKRQGSYEQYF	TGTGCCAGTAGTAAGCGACAGGGAAGCTACGAGCAGTACTTC
TRBJ2-3	TRBV5-4	NA	NA	CASRPSGDTQYF	TGTGCCAGCAGACCTTCGGGTGATACGCAGTATTTT
TRBJ2-7	TRBV27	NA	NA	CASSLSGRTYEQYF	TGTGCCAGCAGTTTATCAGGCAGGACTTACGAGCAGTACTTC
TRBJ1-1	TRBV30	NA	once	CAWRFGRGPEAFF	TGTGCCTGGAGATTTGGGCGCGGGCCTGAAGCTTTCTTT
TRBJ1-2	TRBV28	NA	once	CASSPPGRGYTF	TGTGCCAGCAGTCCCCCAGGGAGGGGCTACACCTTC
TRBJ2-2	TRBV19	NA	NA	CASSGHRAGELFF	TGTGCCAGTAGTGGACACAGGGCCGGGGAGCTGTTTTTT
TRBJ1-2	TRBV7-2	NA	NA	CASSLGGVHTTGYTF	TGTGCCAGCAGCCTCGGGGGGGTCCATACAACGGGCTACACCTTC
TRBJ2-3	TRBV29-1	TRBD2	NA	CSVGTSGGGTDTQYF	TGCAGCGTTGGGACTAGCGGGGGAGGCACAGATACGCAGTATTTT